This is a list of T cell receptor beta chains from one sample in a study of CXCR3-negative and CXCR3-positive naive CD8 T cells. TCRdb derives one entry per CDR3 protein from the 5' RACE reads, leaving out DNA. The sample table sets out around 81,000 distinct CDR3 sequences. Input material: naive CXCR3- CD8+ T cells from blood. These receptors came from a human donor in good health. Some clones in this sample may be carry-over from other donors' samples. CDR3s include the opening cysteine and the closing phenylalanine or tryptophan. Fields, in order: V gene, CDR3 length, J gene, CDR3 protein.

TRBV5-1,15,TRBJ1-1,CASSQAGTGGTEAFF
TRBV11-2,16,TRBJ2-1,CASSLGRRERGDEQFF
TRBV3-1,12,TRBJ2-2,CASSQGGGELFF
TRBV9,15,TRBJ2-1,CASSVAAGMDNEQFF
TRBV7-9,15,TRBJ2-1,CASAVGRGLENEQFF
TRBV5-6,17,TRBJ2-3,CASSLVGDRSLTDTQYF
TRBV7-8,15,TRBJ2-7,CASSPRGTGPYEQYF
TRBV7-9,16,TRBJ2-2,CASSPDRGAGIGELFF
TRBV23-1,15,TRBJ2-5,CASSQSLDIQETQYF
TRBV6-6,17,TRBJ2-1,CASSPNRDRGPYNEQFF
TRBV28,15,TRBJ2-7,CASSFASTGWGEQYF
TRBV28,14,TRBJ2-2,CASSPSDNTGELFF
TRBV5-1,16,TRBJ2-1,CASSLAQLGSYNEQFF
TRBV6-5,17,TRBJ1-3,CASSYGTGYLSGNTIYF
TRBV29-1,13,TRBJ2-1,CSVTSGQWYEQFF
TRBV7-3,14,TRBJ1-2,CASSYQARDYGYTF
TRBV7-8,13,TRBJ1-2,CASREGDDYGYTF
TRBV10-3,16,TRBJ1-5,CAISESWKGSNQPQHF
TRBV2,16,TRBJ2-5,CASSEWGGQGDETQYF
TRBV9,15,TRBJ2-7,CASSAGAGAPYEQYF
TRBV28,16,TRBJ1-5,CASIGLFRVGNQPQHF
TRBV29-1,13,TRBJ1-5,CSALGPGGQPQHF
TRBV5-1,12,TRBJ2-7,CASSLQGAVQYF
TRBV29-1,13,TRBJ2-3,CSVAGGVTDTQYF
TRBV11-2,11,TRBJ2-4,CASSLDSIQYF
TRBV15,17,TRBJ2-1,CATSREVRAGQVDEQFF
TRBV2,13,TRBJ2-7,CASRPTSVYEQYF
TRBV12-3/TRBV12-4,16,TRBJ1-1,CASRSRVDEKNTEAFF
TRBV15,15,TRBJ2-1,CATSRSEGGTSEQFF
TRBV7-9,14,TRBJ2-3,CASSSGGDTDTQYF
TRBV5-1,14,TRBJ2-3,CASSLVGFADTQYF
TRBV21-1,14,TRBJ2-7,CASRRGLAGLEQYF
TRBV11-3,14,TRBJ2-7,CASSWTGDTYEQYF
TRBV12-3/TRBV12-4,15,TRBJ2-4,CASTGTALAKNIQYF
TRBV9,16,TRBJ2-1,CASSKSGGTTYNEQFF
TRBV5-1,15,TRBJ2-1,CASSFDSVSYNEQFF
TRBV4-2,16,TRBJ2-6,CASSQDVDSGANVLTF
TRBV20-1,14,TRBJ2-5,CSARESGGGETQYF
TRBV5-1,17,TRBJ2-1,CASSLLNPGQGIYEQFF
TRBV6-6,12,TRBJ1-2,CASTQGNYGYTF
TRBV7-3,13,TRBJ2-1,CASRGQGGNEQFF
TRBV4-1,17,TRBJ2-2,CASSQDRGQGRAGELFF
TRBV10-3,14,TRBJ2-2,CAITGQSNTGELFF
TRBV7-9,14,TRBJ2-2,CAGSFTGNTGELFF
TRBV29-1,13,TRBJ2-7,CSVAWDRQYEQYF
TRBV27,11,TRBJ1-3,CASSSRNTIYF
TRBV7-9,13,TRBJ1-2,CASSFGQDDGYTF